This TCR beta chain was retrieved from a study of cytomegalovirus exposure and HLA in healthy donors. The CDR3 has 17 residues. With V trimmed by 0 bases and J by 3 bases, 7 bases remained unmatched. The V gene's germline CDR1 is MNHEY and CDR2 SMNVEV (reference sequence). Study outcomes and limitations: Researchers had no immune exposure information except CMV serostatus available. For presence/absence analyses, sequencing depth was assumed to be roughly uniform across donors. There were reportedly fewer N-insertions in an Asian-associated ancestry cluster than the roughly 680-donor mean, in a later analysis.

The PCR was carried out with 60 Vbeta primers and 13 Jbeta primers. Sequenced by immunoSEQ multiplex PCR; TCRdb stores in-frame clones only, minus some. The profile shows 200,000 or so clones, around three quarters of them singletons. Though nominally healthy at sampling, donors likely had unrecorded immune exposures. For this clone: Its antigen is currently unknown.

The rearrangement links TRBV27 to TRBJ2-2; 7 bases match TRBD1. The sequence was obtained from a man aged 40-49 years in good health and CMV-seronegative. The sample consisted of PBMCs. CDR3 loop: CASSLSLDRVYTGELFF. The CDR3 coding sequence is TGTGCCAGCAGTTTATCCCTTGACAGGGTATACACCGGGGAGCTGTTTTTT.